These T cell receptor beta chains were read from a single sample in a study of T cell repertoires in cytomegalovirus infection. Their recognized antigens are unknown. TCRdb ran MiXCR on the reads and lists one entry per CDR3 protein. Among around 430,000 distinct CDR3 sequences listed, under 45% were seen once. This specimen was cultured PBMCs, taken from culture after CMV antigen stimulation. The receptors were sampled from a human donor in good health (CMV status not recorded). Some clones in this sample may be carry-over from other donors' samples. Each CDR3 is given with its conserved first and last residue. The D gene is left open where the match is weak. Expanded clones get a size class; other rows say once, few or many, or leave the size out.

>TRBV12-3/TRBV12-4|TRBJ2-7|NA|NA
CASSTDWSGEQYF
TGTGCCAGCAGTACCGACTGGTCGGGGGAGCAGTACTTC
>TRBV10-3|TRBJ2-7|NA|NA
CAISEGGTDYEQYF
TGTGCCATCAGTGAAGGCGGGACCGACTACGAGCAGTACTTC
>TRBV10-3|TRBJ2-1|TRBD1|NA
CAISESSGTGARNEQFF
TGTGCCATCAGTGAGTCGAGTGGGACAGGGGCCAGGAATGAGCAGTTCTTC
>TRBV6-1|TRBJ1-5|NA|NA
CASSEGSSSNQPQHF
TGTGCCAGCAGTGAAGGGTCGAGTTCCAATCAGCCCCAGCATTTT
>TRBV6-2/TRBV6-3|TRBJ2-7|NA|NA
CASTPGVPYEQYF
TGTGCCAGCACCCCGGGAGTCCCCTACGAGCAGTACTTC
>TRBV5-3|TRBJ1-2|NA|NA
CASSPEGTDYGYTF
TGTGCCAGCAGCCCGGAGGGCACCGACTATGGCTACACCTTC
>TRBV7-6|TRBJ2-3|TRBD2|few
CASTLAGGRTDTQYF
TGTGCCAGCACGCTAGCGGGAGGGCGCACAGATACGCAGTATTTT
>TRBV7-2|TRBJ2-7|NA|few
CASSPRREAYEQYF
TGTGCCAGCAGCCCCCGCCGAGAGGCCTACGAGCAGTACTTC
>TRBV4-1|TRBJ1-5|NA|few
CASSQDLFLGGHQPQHF
TGCGCCAGCAGCCAAGATCTGTTTCTGGGGGGGCATCAGCCCCAGCATTTT
>TRBV4-1|TRBJ2-4|TRBD2|NA
CASSQEAGVAKNIQYF
TGCGCCAGCAGCCAAGAGGCGGGGGTAGCCAAAAACATTCAGTACTTC
>TRBV5-4|TRBJ1-1|NA|few
CASSRDIGTQAFF
TGTGCCAGCAGCAGGGACATCGGGACCCAAGCTTTCTTT
>TRBV7-9|TRBJ1-1|NA|many
CASIDPSETEAFF
TGTGCCAGCATCGATCCTAGTGAAACTGAAGCTTTCTTT
>TRBV7-2|TRBJ2-3|NA|NA
CASSFIGTDTQYF
TGTGCCAGCAGCTTCATCGGAACAGATACGCAGTATTTT
>TRBV12-3/TRBV12-4|TRBJ1-4|TRBD1|NA
CASSLWTGNEKLFF
TGTGCCAGCAGTTTATGGACAGGGAATGAAAAACTGTTTTTT
>TRBV27|TRBJ2-1|NA|once
CASSPAAGPNEQFF
TGTGCCAGCTCCCCAGCGGCCGGACCCAATGAGCAGTTCTTC
>TRBV2|TRBJ2-2|TRBD2|NA
CASSYTSGRGSGELFF
TGTGCCAGCAGTTACACTAGCGGGAGGGGGTCCGGGGAGCTGTTTTTT
>TRBV6-6|TRBJ2-7|NA|NA
CASSYSTVEQYF
TGTGCCAGCAGTTACTCGACTGTAGAGCAGTACTTC
>TRBV4-2|TRBJ1-5|NA|few
CASSQDPRQPQHF
TGTGCCAGCAGCCAAGACCCCCGTCAGCCCCAGCATTTT
>TRBV7-2|TRBJ2-2|NA|few
CASSLQTDFTGELFF
TGTGCCAGCAGCCTACAGACAGACTTCACCGGGGAGCTGTTTTTT
>TRBV18|TRBJ2-1|NA|NA
CASSELEAQFF
TGTGCCAGCTCCGAACTAGAGGCCCAGTTCTTC
>TRBV7-8|TRBJ1-3|NA|many
CASSLAAGATGNTIYF
TGTGCCAGCAGCCTAGCGGCGGGGGCGACTGGAAACACCATATATTTT
>TRBV7-2|TRBJ2-3|TRBD1|NA
CASSYGQVTDTQYF
TGTGCCAGCAGTTACGGACAGGTCACAGATACGCAGTATTTT
>TRBV2|TRBJ2-7|TRBD2|NA
CASSESTSGYYEQYF
TGTGCCAGCAGTGAATCTACTAGCGGCTACTACGAGCAGTACTTC
>TRBV27|TRBJ1-4|NA|NA
CATKGDFTEKLFF
TGTGCCACCAAGGGGGACTTCACTGAAAAACTGTTTTTT
>TRBV12-3/TRBV12-4|TRBJ2-5|TRBD2|NA
CASSPGTSGTTQETQYF
TGTGCCAGCAGTCCCGGGACTAGCGGGACTACCCAAGAGACCCAGTACTTC
>TRBV7-4|TRBJ2-1|NA|NA
CASSLYTESEQFF
TGTGCCAGCAGCTTATATACGGAAAGTGAGCAGTTCTTC
>TRBV27|TRBJ2-7|TRBD2|few
CASSLSTSGGYEQYF
TGTGCCAGCAGTTTATCGACTAGCGGGGGTTACGAGCAGTACTTC
>TRBV10-3|TRBJ2-3|TRBD2|NA
CAISEVSSGRGADTQYF
TGTGCCATCAGTGAAGTTTCTAGCGGGAGGGGAGCAGATACGCAGTATTTT
>TRBV7-2|TRBJ2-2|TRBD1|NA
CASSPGQGRNTGELFF
TGTGCCAGCAGCCCGGGACAGGGGCGGAACACCGGGGAGCTGTTTTTT
>TRBV7-9|TRBJ2-3|TRBD2|NA
CASSPWTSGFTDTQYF
TGTGCCAGCAGCCCTTGGACTAGCGGATTCACAGATACGCAGTATTTT
>TRBV7-9|TRBJ1-2|TRBD1|NA
CASSLQGAFGYTF
TGTGCCAGCAGCCTACAGGGGGCTTTTGGCTACACCTTC
>TRBV12-3/TRBV12-4|TRBJ2-3|NA|NA
CASSFPGTDTQYF
TGTGCCAGCAGTTTTCCGGGAACAGATACGCAGTATTTT
>TRBV12-3/TRBV12-4|TRBJ2-1|TRBD2|NA
CASRPLAGGPGNEQFF
TGTGCCAGCAGGCCATTAGCGGGAGGGCCGGGTAATGAGCAGTTCTTC
>TRBV7-2|TRBJ2-1|NA|few
CASSPGGQVGYNEQFF
TGTGCCAGCAGCCCGGGGGGCCAGGTCGGCTACAATGAGCAGTTCTTC
>TRBV7-6|TRBJ2-5|NA|NA
CASSLGRLGGGETQYF
TGTGCCAGCAGCCTCGGGCGTCTTGGGGGTGGAGAGACCCAGTACTTC
>TRBV6-6|TRBJ2-2|NA|NA
CASSYDRQNTGELFF
TGTGCCAGCAGTTACGACAGGCAGAACACCGGGGAGCTGTTTTTT
>TRBV2|TRBJ1-1|NA|few
CASSPDSWNTEAFF
TGTGCCAGCAGTCCCGACTCCTGGAACACTGAAGCTTTCTTT
>TRBV7-2|TRBJ2-3|TRBD1|few
CASRMGQAGSTDTQYF
TGTGCCAGCAGGATGGGACAGGCGGGTAGCACAGATACGCAGTATTTT
>TRBV15|TRBJ2-1|NA|few
CATYNSNRVPYNEQFF
TGTGCCACATACAACTCCAACAGGGTGCCCTACAATGAGCAGTTCTTC
>TRBV7-9|TRBJ1-1|NA|NA
CASSLERPEAFF
TGTGCCAGCAGCTTAGAGCGACCGGAAGCTTTCTTT
>TRBV6-2/TRBV6-3|TRBJ2-1|TRBD2|few
CASSSLAGGPGEQFF
TGTGCCAGCAGTTCCCTAGCGGGGGGGCCGGGTGAGCAGTTCTTC
>TRBV6-6|TRBJ2-3|NA|NA
CASSEGSSSGTDTQYF
TGTGCCAGCAGTGAGGGGAGTAGTTCGGGCACAGATACGCAGTATTTT
>TRBV7-2|TRBJ2-3|NA|NA
CASSSGSLTDTQYF
TGTGCCAGCAGCTCAGGGAGTCTGACAGATACGCAGTATTTT